The rows below give T cell receptor beta chains drawn from one sample of a study of early T cells in non-severe SARS-CoV-2 infection. TCRdb passed the 5' RACE reads through MiXCR, listing each CDR3 protein once. This table has 70,000 or so distinct CDR3 sequences, 9% to 15% appearing once. Sequencing was performed on whole blood. Source of these receptors: an adult who was a healthcare worker with PCR-confirmed SARS-CoV-2 infection or an uninfected control (not recorded which). CDR3s include the opening cysteine and the closing phenylalanine or tryptophan. Each record gives: J gene, clone size, D gene, V gene, CDR3 protein, CDR3 DNA. D genes are given only for firm matches. Size values are once, few and many counts, or a class for expanded clones, and some rows have none.

J: TRBJ2-7
size: few
D: TRBD1
V: TRBV20-1
CDR3: CSAPPSGAGGTYEQYF
DNA: TGCAGTGCCCCACCAAGCGGAGCAGGGGGTACCTACGAGCAGTACTTC

J: TRBJ2-5
size: many
D: .
V: TRBV10-1
CDR3: CASSESNSEGQYF
DNA: TGCGCCAGCAGTGAGTCGAACTCGGAGGGCCAGTACTTC

J: TRBJ2-7
size: .
D: TRBD1
V: TRBV3-1
CDR3: CASSPDRSGGRYEQYF
DNA: TGTGCCAGCAGCCCCGACCGATCAGGGGGCCGTTACGAGCAGTACTTC

J: TRBJ1-4
size: few
D: .
V: TRBV6-6
CDR3: CASIRQGNEKLFF
DNA: TGTGCCAGCATCCGGCAGGGGAATGAAAAACTGTTTTTT

J: TRBJ1-1
size: few
D: .
V: TRBV10-3
CDR3: CAISDRARENTEAFF
DNA: TGTGCCATCAGTGATAGGGCCCGGGAGAACACTGAAGCTTTCTTT

J: TRBJ2-5
size: .
D: TRBD2
V: TRBV11-2
CDR3: CASSLDFSPGLAAYQETQYF
DNA: TGTGCCAGCAGCTTAGATTTCTCCCCGGGACTAGCGGCGTACCAAGAGACCCAGTACTTC

J: TRBJ2-2
size: .
D: .
V: TRBV4-1
CDR3: CASSQEPAAGAGELFF
DNA: TGCGCCAGCAGCCAAGAACCGGCGGCGGGTGCCGGGGAGCTGTTTTTT

J: TRBJ2-1
size: many
D: .
V: TRBV30
CDR3: CAWSVRRGTEQFF
DNA: TGTGCCTGGAGTGTACGGAGGGGCACGGAGCAGTTCTTC

J: TRBJ2-2
size: few
D: .
V: TRBV3-1
CDR3: CASSQARGTQAGELFF
DNA: TGTGCCAGCAGCCAAGCTCGGGGCACCCAAGCCGGGGAGCTGTTTTTT

J: TRBJ1-2
size: many
D: TRBD1
V: TRBV12-3/TRBV12-4
CDR3: CAILGQRDGYTF
DNA: TGTGCCATCCTGGGACAGAGGGATGGCTACACCTTC

J: TRBJ2-5
size: .
D: .
V: TRBV18
CDR3: CVSSRSLRGILQETQYF
DNA: TGTGTCAGCTCACGGTCGCTACGGGGGATACTCCAAGAGACCCAGTACTTC

J: TRBJ2-3
size: .
D: TRBD2
V: TRBV30
CDR3: CAWTSGVSTDTQYF
DNA: TGTGCCTGGACTAGCGGGGTTAGCACAGATACGCAGTATTTT

J: TRBJ2-1
size: few
D: .
V: TRBV13
CDR3: CASSFRTDNEQFF
DNA: TGTGCCAGCAGCTTTCGGACGGACAATGAGCAGTTCTTC

J: TRBJ1-5
size: .
D: .
V: TRBV19
CDR3: CASSMTASNQPQHF
DNA: TGTGCCAGTAGTATGACAGCGAGCAATCAGCCCCAGCATTTT

J: TRBJ2-7
size: many
D: .
V: TRBV21-1
CDR3: CASSKPQTEQYF
DNA: TGTGCCAGCAGCAAACCCCAGACCGAGCAGTACTTC

J: TRBJ2-1
size: .
D: .
V: TRBV10-2
CDR3: CASSESLRGNEQFF
DNA: TGCGCCAGCAGTGAGAGTCTTCGGGGCAATGAGCAGTTCTTC

J: TRBJ1-4
size: few
D: TRBD1
V: TRBV30
CDR3: CAWSDTDRGSREKLFF
DNA: TGTGCCTGGAGTGACACGGACAGGGGCAGTCGTGAAAAACTGTTTTTT

J: TRBJ2-1
size: many
D: .
V: TRBV6-5
CDR3: CASRRGLRNEQFF
DNA: TGTGCCAGCCGGCGAGGCCTGAGGAATGAGCAGTTCTTC

J: TRBJ2-7
size: .
D: TRBD2
V: TRBV27
CDR3: CASTVGGEQYF
DNA: TGTGCCAGCACCGTGGGGGGGGAGCAGTACTTC

J: TRBJ1-1
size: .
D: .
V: TRBV29-1
CDR3: CSVGEGSSNTEAFF
DNA: TGCAGCGTTGGGGAAGGGAGTTCGAACACTGAAGCTTTCTTT

J: TRBJ2-7
size: .
D: .
V: TRBV7-2
CDR3: CASSESGGTYEQYF
DNA: TGTGCCAGCAGCGAAAGTGGCGGAACCTACGAGCAGTACTTC

J: TRBJ2-2
size: many
D: .
V: TRBV14
CDR3: CASSQDRWVPGELFF
DNA: TGTGCCAGCAGCCAAGATCGGTGGGTCCCCGGGGAGCTGTTTTTT

J: TRBJ1-5
size: many
D: TRBD1
V: TRBV19
CDR3: CASSTSGGQSQPQHF
DNA: TGTGCCAGTAGTACCTCAGGGGGTCAGAGTCAGCCCCAGCATTTT

J: TRBJ2-7
size: .
D: TRBD2
V: TRBV24-1
CDR3: CATSALRLAGDSYEQYF
DNA: TGTGCCACCAGTGCTCTAAGACTAGCGGGGGACTCCTACGAGCAGTACTTC

J: TRBJ2-5
size: many
D: .
V: TRBV20-1
CDR3: CSAIWRETQYF
DNA: TGCAGTGCTATCTGGCGGGAGACCCAGTACTTC

J: TRBJ2-1
size: .
D: TRBD2
V: TRBV20-1
CDR3: CSANPAGGTPEDEQFF
DNA: TGCAGTGCTAATCCCGCGGGGGGCACGCCCGAGGATGAGCAGTTCTTC